The rows below give T cell receptor beta chains drawn from one sample of a study of blood T cell repertoires in COVID-19. Clones were read by immunoSEQ multiplex PCR, and TCRdb kept only the in-frame ones, dropping some. This table has 140,000 or so clones, approximately 85% appearing once. The sequenced sample was peripheral blood. The receptors were sampled from an elderly woman with acute or convalescent COVID-19. Both conserved end residues are part of each CDR3. D genes are given only for firm matches. Some rows have no size entry. The others give once, few or many, or a class for an expanded clone.

J,size,V,D,DNA,CDR3
TRBJ2-7,-,TRBV29-1,TRBD2,TGCAGCCCGGGAGGGAGCTCCTACGAGCAGTACTTC,CSPGGSSYEQYF
TRBJ1-5,-,TRBV18,-,TGTGCCAGCTCACTCCTCGGACGGGACAATCAGCCCCAGCATTTT,CASSLLGRDNQPQHF
TRBJ2-2,-,TRBV24-1,-,TGTGCCACCAGTGATGGGGGACACCCATACACCGGGGAGCTGTTTTTT,CATSDGGHPYTGELFF
TRBJ1-1,-,TRBV3-1/TRBV3-2,-,TGTGCCAGCAGCCTAACCCAGGCCACTGAAGCTTTCTTT,CASSLTQATEAFF
TRBJ2-7,-,TRBV7-8,-,TGTGCCAGCAGCTGGACATCGCGCGAGCAGTACTTC,CASSWTSREQYF
TRBJ1-1,-,TRBV28,-,TGTGCCAGCAGTCTTTATGCCTATAACACTGAAGCTTTCTTT,CASSLYAYNTEAFF
TRBJ2-7,-,TRBV7-2,TRBD1,TGTGCCAGCAGCTTAGGGGCGACAGGGAGAAGGGACGAGCAGTACTTC,CASSLGATGRRDEQYF
TRBJ1-1,-,TRBV15,TRBD1,TGTGCCACCAGCAGAAGGGGGCAGGCCCGACCTGAAGCTTTCTTT,CATSRRGQARPEAFF
TRBJ1-1,-,TRBV19,-,TGTGCCAGTAGTTTGGGCGACAGATACACTGAAGCTTTCTTT,CASSLGDRYTEAFF
TRBJ1-1,-,TRBV4-2,TRBD1,TGTGCCAGCAGCCAAGTTGGACAGGGGGCCACTGAAGCTTTCTTT,CASSQVGQGATEAFF
TRBJ2-3,-,TRBV28,TRBD2,TGTGCCAGCAGTGTATGGACTAGCGGAACAGATACGCAGTATTTT,CASSVWTSGTDTQYF
TRBJ1-6,-,TRBV3-1/TRBV3-2,-,TGTGCCAGCAGCCCTAGTGAGTCCTATAATCCACCCCTCCACTTT,CASSPSESYNPPLHF
TRBJ1-2,-,TRBV27,TRBD1,TGTGCCAGCAGGGCGGGGACAGCGATTATCTATGGCTACACCTTC,CASRAGTAIIYGYTF
TRBJ1-3,-,TRBV7-9,TRBD1,TGTGCCAGCAGACCACAACCCAGGGGGCCTGGAAACACCATATATTTT,CASRPQPRGPGNTIYF
TRBJ1-1,-,TRBV24-1,TRBD1,TGTGCCACTAGAGGACAGGGTGGGACTGAAGCTTTCTTT,CATRGQGGTEAFF
TRBJ2-7,-,TRBV7-2,-,TGTGCCAGCAGCATAAGACAAGGCTACGAGCAGTACTTC,CASSIRQGYEQYF
TRBJ1-1,-,TRBV20-1,TRBD1,TGCAGTACCGACAGGGTCTCTGAAGCTTTCTTT,CSTDRVSEAFF
TRBJ2-1,-,TRBV15,-,TGTGCCACCAGCAGAGTTCTTGCGGGGGCTCCCTTATACAATGAGCAGTTCTTC,CATSRVLAGAPLYNEQFF
TRBJ2-3,-,TRBV5-1,-,TGCGCCAGCAGCTTGGCTGGACAGCTCACAGATACGCAGTATTTT,CASSLAGQLTDTQYF
TRBJ2-1,-,TRBV5-6,TRBD2,TGTGCCAGCAGCTTGGCGGCGGGAGTATATGAGCAGTTCTTC,CASSLAAGVYEQFF
TRBJ2-1,-,TRBV5-1,TRBD2,TGCGCCAGCAGCTCTAGCGGGGGGGCCTTGAATGAGCAGTTCTTC,CASSSSGGALNEQFF
TRBJ1-2,few,TRBV30,-,TGTGCCTGGAGGCGATTCCGCTCTCGACTCTATGGCTACACCTTC,CAWRRFRSRLYGYTF
TRBJ2-2,once,TRBV15,-,TGTGCCACCACCCCAGGGCGGAGAGTGAACACCGGGGAGCTGTTTTTT,CATTPGRRVNTGELFF
TRBJ2-7,once,TRBV7-9,-,TGTGCCAGCAGCCCTCCCTTAGGGGGGGGGACCTACGAGCAGTACTTC,CASSPPLGGGTYEQYF
TRBJ1-2,once,TRBV10-3,-,TGTGCCATCAGTGAGTCGAGCGGCAGAGCATATGGCTACACCTTC,CAISESSGRAYGYTF
TRBJ1-5,-,TRBV7-2,-,TGTGCCAGCAGTTTTGGGCGGGATCAGCCCCAGCATTTT,CASSFGRDQPQHF
TRBJ2-1,-,TRBV24-1,-,TGTGCCACCAGTTTGCCGGGAGTTGTCGACAATGAGCAGTTCTTC,CATSLPGVVDNEQFF
TRBJ2-7,-,TRBV7-9,-,TGTGCCAGCAGCTTTCAGGGGACCTACGAGCAGTACTTC,CASSFQGTYEQYF
TRBJ2-2,-,TRBV18,-,TGTGCCAGCTCACCTAGCTCCGGGGAGCTGTTTTTT,CASSPSSGELFF
TRBJ1-2,-,TRBV4-1,TRBD1,TGCGCCAGCAGCCAAGATACAATGGGTTGGGACAGGGGTTCGTATGGCTACACCTTC,CASSQDTMGWDRGSYGYTF
TRBJ2-7,-,TRBV6-6,-,TGTGCCAGCAGAAATTCCGGGTCCTTCGGAGACGAGCAGTACTTC,CASRNSGSFGDEQYF
TRBJ1-3,-,TRBV28,TRBD1,TGTGCCAGCAGTTCCGGGGACAGACTCTCTGGAAACACCATATATTTT,CASSSGDRLSGNTIYF
TRBJ1-2,few,TRBV11-2,-,TGTGCCAGCAGCTTAGTGAGGGAAGACGGATACTATGGCTACACCTTC,CASSLVREDGYYGYTF
TRBJ2-7,-,TRBV3-1/TRBV3-2,TRBD1,TGTGCCAGCAGCCCACGACAGGGTCTAACCTACGAGCAGTACTTC,CASSPRQGLTYEQYF
TRBJ1-1,-,TRBV5-1,-,TGCGCCAGCAGCTTGGAGTCCGGGTTCACTGAAGCTTTCTTT,CASSLESGFTEAFF
TRBJ1-1,-,TRBV7-6,-,TGTGCCAGCAGCCAAGAACCCCCGTGGAGGGTAGGGAACACTGAAGCTTTCTTT,CASSQEPPWRVGNTEAFF
TRBJ1-6,-,TRBV2,-,TGTGCCAGCATGCCCCGGGAGGGAGCCTATAATTCACCCCTCCACTTT,CASMPREGAYNSPLHF
TRBJ2-3,-,TRBV29-1,TRBD1,TGCAGCGCCGGACAGGGAAGCACAGATACGCAGTATTTT,CSAGQGSTDTQYF
TRBJ2-7,-,TRBV9,TRBD2,TGTGCCAGCAGCCCCCAAAAGGGCAGGGAGGGGTACGAGCAGTACTTC,CASSPQKGREGYEQYF
TRBJ1-2,-,TRBV19,-,TGTGCCAGTAGTATAGGGGGGGACTATGGCTACACCTTC,CASSIGGDYGYTF
TRBJ2-7,once,TRBV25-1,TRBD1,TGTGCCAGCAGTGGTACGACAGGGGGAAAGGAGTACTTC,CASSGTTGGKEYF
TRBJ2-7,-,TRBV10-3,TRBD1,TGTGCCATCAGTGACCGGGACAGGGCCTACGAGCAGTACTTC,CAISDRDRAYEQYF
TRBJ2-1,-,TRBV5-1,-,TGCGCCAGCAGCTTACAACAGGGTCCTTACAATGAGCAGTTCTTC,CASSLQQGPYNEQFF
TRBJ1-3,-,TRBV13,-,TGTGCCAGCAGCCACAGGGCTGGAAACACCATATATTTT,CASSHRAGNTIYF
TRBJ2-5,-,TRBV11-2,TRBD1,TGTGCCAGCAGCTTGGGACAGGGGATGTGGGAGACCCAGTACTTC,CASSLGQGMWETQYF
TRBJ2-3,-,TRBV12-3/TRBV12-4,-,TGTGCCAGCAGCCTGACAGTCCATACGCAGTATTTT,CASSLTVHTQYF
TRBJ2-5,-,TRBV20-1,TRBD2,TGCAGTGCTAGTGGGCTAGCGGGGGGCCGGGGGGAGACCCAGTACTTC,CSASGLAGGRGETQYF
TRBJ2-3,-,TRBV11-2,-,TGTGCCAGCAGAACACTCCGGGGAAGAAGCACAGATACGCAGTATTTT,CASRTLRGRSTDTQYF
TRBJ1-6,-,TRBV27,-,TGTGCCAGCAGTCTTACAAGTAATTCACCCCTCCACTTT,CASSLTSNSPLHF
TRBJ2-5,-,TRBV5-5,TRBD1,TGTGCCAGCAGCTTGGTCGGACAGGGGGTTGGAGAGACCCAGTACTTC,CASSLVGQGVGETQYF
TRBJ2-1,few,TRBV20-1,-,TGCAGTGCTAGTAAGATTTCGGCGGTGAATGAGCAGTTCTTC,CSASKISAVNEQFF
TRBJ2-7,-,TRBV5-1,TRBD1,TGCGCCAGCAGCTTTCGACAGGGGTACGAGCAGTACTTC,CASSFRQGYEQYF
TRBJ2-2,-,TRBV9,TRBD1,TGTGCCAGCAGCGACGACCGGACAGGTTGGAACACCGGGGAGCTGTTTTTT,CASSDDRTGWNTGELFF
TRBJ2-1,-,TRBV27,-,TGTGCCAGCAGTTTATCACTAAACAATGAGCAGTTCTTC,CASSLSLNNEQFF
TRBJ1-3,-,TRBV4-1,-,TGCGCCAGCAGCCAAGGAGGTCTAAGGGGTCCTACTTACTCTGGAAACACCATATATTTT,CASSQGGLRGPTYSGNTIYF
TRBJ2-4,-,TRBV2,TRBD1,TGTGCCAGCAGTGACAGGGGGATAGCCAAAAACATTCAGTACTTC,CASSDRGIAKNIQYF
TRBJ2-1,-,TRBV6-1,-,TGTGCCAGCAGCCCAGGGGTGGATGAGCAGTTCTTC,CASSPGVDEQFF